These 2 T cell receptor beta chains originate from one sample sequenced in a study of blood T cell repertoires in COVID-19. Sequenced by immunoSEQ multiplex PCR; TCRdb stores in-frame clones only, minus some. Found here are around 99,000 clones, roughly 84% of them singletons; the top ten hold around 4.2%. Sample: peripheral blood. The receptors shown here come from a human donor in a cohort sampled during active COVID-19.

This clone was detected a few times. The V gene is TRBV7-6, the J gene TRBJ1-5; D is perhaps TRBD1 (6 bases). The V and J ends lost 3 bases and 5 bases respectively, with 11 bases between them. The CDR3 is 14 amino acids. Germline assignment: CDR1 SGHVS and CDR2 FNYEAQ. CDR3 sequence (DNA): TGTGCCAGCAGCTTTCGGGCAGGGGATCAGCCCCAGCATTTT. It is translated as CASSFRAGDQPQHF.

The chain combines TRBV19 with TRBJ2-1; 12 nucleotides align to TRBD2. The CDR3 runs 13 residues. Looked up from germline, CDR1 is LNHDA and CDR2 is SQIVND (reference sequence). Unmatched junction bases numbered 6, after V lost 9 bases and J lost 9 bases. In DNA, the CDR3 is TGTGCCAGGAGGACTAGCGGGAAGGGTGAGCAGTTCTTC. Translation gives CARRTSGKGEQFF.